Below, one T cell receptor (beta chain) is given with its context. Its antigen is unknown. The data derive from a study of lymphopenia after photon versus proton radiotherapy. Regarding the study as a whole: Relative stability marked proton patients; photon patients lost diversity and naive cells.

Sequencing used immunoSEQ multiplex PCR; TCRdb keeps in-frame clones, though not all of them. The profile shows 150,000 to 200,000 clones, roughly nine tenths of them singletons. The length of the CDR3 is 16 residues. The V and J ends lost 6 bases and 2 bases, in that order; junction bases with no gene match: 5. Germline V gene data show CDR1 as KGHSH and CDR2 as LQKENI. Sequencing used peripheral blood, obtained from a patient treated with photon-based radiotherapy. The chain has TRBV18 and TRBJ2-1; 12 bases agree with TRBD2. The clonotype originates from a man over 45 with gastric cancer. The CDR3 DNA reads as TGTGCCAGCTCCCCAAGGACTAGCGGGACCTACAATGAGCAGTTCTTC. This codes for CASSPRTSGTYNEQFF.